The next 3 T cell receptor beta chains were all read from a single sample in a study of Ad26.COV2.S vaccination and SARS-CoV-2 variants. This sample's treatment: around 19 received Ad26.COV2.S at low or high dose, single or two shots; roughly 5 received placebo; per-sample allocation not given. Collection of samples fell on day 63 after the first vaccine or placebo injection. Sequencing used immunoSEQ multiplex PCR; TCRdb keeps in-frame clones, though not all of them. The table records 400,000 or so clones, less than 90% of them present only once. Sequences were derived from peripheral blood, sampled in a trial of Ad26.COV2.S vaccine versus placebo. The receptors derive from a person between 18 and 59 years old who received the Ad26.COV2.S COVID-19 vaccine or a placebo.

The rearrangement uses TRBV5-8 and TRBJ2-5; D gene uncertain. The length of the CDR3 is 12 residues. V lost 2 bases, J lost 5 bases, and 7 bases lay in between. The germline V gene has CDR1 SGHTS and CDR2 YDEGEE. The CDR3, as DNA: TGTGCCAGCAGCTTTAATTTGGAGACCCAGTACTTC. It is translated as CASSFNLETQYF.

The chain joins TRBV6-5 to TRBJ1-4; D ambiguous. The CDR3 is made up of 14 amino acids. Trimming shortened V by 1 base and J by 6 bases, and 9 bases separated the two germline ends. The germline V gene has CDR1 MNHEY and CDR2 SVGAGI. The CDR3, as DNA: TGTGCCAGCAGTTACTGGAAGAGCCATGAAAAACTGTTTTTT. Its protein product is CASSYWKSHEKLFF.

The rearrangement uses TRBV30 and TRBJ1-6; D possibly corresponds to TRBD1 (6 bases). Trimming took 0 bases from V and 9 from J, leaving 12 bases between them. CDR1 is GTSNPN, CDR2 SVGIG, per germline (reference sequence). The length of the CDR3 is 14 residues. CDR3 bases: TGTGCCTGGAGTGTGTTGGGGGGCTCTTCACCCCTCCACTTT. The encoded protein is CAWSVLGGSSPLHF.